Listed below are T cell receptor beta chains from one sample, sequenced in a study of cytomegalovirus exposure and HLA in healthy donors. Measured with immunoSEQ multiplex PCR; TCRdb has only the in-frame clones, and not every one. The sample includes around 190,000 clones. The source material was PBMCs. These receptors were obtained from a woman in her thirties in good health and CMV-seropositive. Both conserved end residues are part of each CDR3. A D gene is named only where the DNA matches it firmly.

d_gene: TRBD1; v_gene: TRBV4-1; j_gene: TRBJ1-5; CDR3nt: TGCGCCAGCAGCCAACTTGGACAGGCTCAAGGGCCCCAGCATTTT; CDR3aa: CASSQLGQAQGPQHF
d_gene: -; v_gene: TRBV11-2; j_gene: TRBJ1-2; CDR3nt: TGTGCCAGCAGCTCAACTTCAGGGTTTTATGGCTACACCTTC; CDR3aa: CASSSTSGFYGYTF
d_gene: TRBD1; v_gene: TRBV2; j_gene: TRBJ1-2; CDR3nt: TGTGCCAGCTTACTACAGGGGGGGTCCTATGGCTACACCTTC; CDR3aa: CASLLQGGSYGYTF
d_gene: -; v_gene: TRBV6-5; j_gene: TRBJ2-2; CDR3nt: TGTGCCAGCAGTTACGTTACTAGCTCGGGGGAGCTGTTTTTT; CDR3aa: CASSYVTSSGELFF
d_gene: -; v_gene: TRBV7-7; j_gene: TRBJ1-5; CDR3nt: TGTGCCAGCAGCCCCGGGGGGGATAGCAATCAGCCCCAGCATTTT; CDR3aa: CASSPGGDSNQPQHF
d_gene: -; v_gene: TRBV5-1; j_gene: TRBJ1-6; CDR3nt: TGCGCCAGCAGCTTGTCACCAACAGATTTATCCTCTTATTCACCCCTCCACTTT; CDR3aa: CASSLSPTDLSSYSPLHF
d_gene: TRBD1; v_gene: TRBV29-1; j_gene: TRBJ1-2; CDR3nt: TGCAGCGTTGAAAAGGACAGGGGGAATGGCTACACCTTC; CDR3aa: CSVEKDRGNGYTF
d_gene: TRBD1; v_gene: TRBV6-5; j_gene: TRBJ2-1; CDR3nt: TGTGCCAGCAGGTACGGGACAGACTACAATGAGCAGTTCTTC; CDR3aa: CASRYGTDYNEQFF
d_gene: -; v_gene: TRBV10-3; j_gene: TRBJ1-1; CDR3nt: TGTGCCATCAGTCACGACAGACTGGGCACTGAAGCTTTCTTT; CDR3aa: CAISHDRLGTEAFF
d_gene: -; v_gene: TRBV18; j_gene: TRBJ1-1; CDR3nt: TGTGCCAGCTCACCACGGAGGGAACAGGCTTTCTTT; CDR3aa: CASSPRREQAFF
d_gene: -; v_gene: TRBV5-1; j_gene: TRBJ2-1; CDR3nt: TGCGCCAGCAGCTGGGGAGGACAGGTATACAATGAGCAGTTCTTC; CDR3aa: CASSWGGQVYNEQFF
d_gene: TRBD1; v_gene: TRBV2; j_gene: TRBJ2-3; CDR3nt: TGTGCCAGCAGTTCCGGGACAGGGCCCCCAGATACGCAGTATTTT; CDR3aa: CASSSGTGPPDTQYF
d_gene: TRBD2; v_gene: TRBV5-4; j_gene: TRBJ2-5; CDR3nt: TGTGCCAGCAGCCCGGGACTAGCGGGAGATGAGACCCAGTACTTC; CDR3aa: CASSPGLAGDETQYF
d_gene: -; v_gene: TRBV5-4; j_gene: TRBJ1-2; CDR3nt: TGTGCCAGCAGCGAAGGGGGGGAATCTCCCTATGGCTACACCTTC; CDR3aa: CASSEGGESPYGYTF
d_gene: -; v_gene: TRBV2; j_gene: TRBJ2-5; CDR3nt: TGTGCCAGCAGTCCCTTTACGGGAGTAGAGACCCAGTACTTC; CDR3aa: CASSPFTGVETQYF
d_gene: -; v_gene: TRBV18; j_gene: TRBJ2-7; CDR3nt: TGTGCCAGCTCACCATTAGCGGAACCCTACGAGCAGTACTTC; CDR3aa: CASSPLAEPYEQYF
d_gene: -; v_gene: TRBV19; j_gene: TRBJ2-7; CDR3nt: TGTGCCAGTAGGGAGGCGGGAATCAGTTACGAGCAGTACTTC; CDR3aa: CASREAGISYEQYF
d_gene: -; v_gene: TRBV10-2; j_gene: TRBJ1-5; CDR3nt: TGCGCCAGCAGTGCCATTTGGCATCAGCCCCAGCATTTT; CDR3aa: CASSAIWHQPQHF
d_gene: -; v_gene: TRBV5-5; j_gene: TRBJ2-7; CDR3nt: TGTGCCAGCAGCTTGCGACAGGCAGACGAGCAGTACTTC; CDR3aa: CASSLRQADEQYF
d_gene: TRBD1; v_gene: TRBV27; j_gene: TRBJ2-7; CDR3nt: TGTGCCAGCAGCAAAGAGTTCGGGACAGTAACCTACGAGCAGTACTTC; CDR3aa: CASSKEFGTVTYEQYF
d_gene: -; v_gene: TRBV14; j_gene: TRBJ2-7; CDR3nt: TGTGCCAGCAGCCAAGCCCCCGGAGTCCCGTACGAGCAGTACTTC; CDR3aa: CASSQAPGVPYEQYF
d_gene: TRBD1; v_gene: TRBV27; j_gene: TRBJ2-7; CDR3nt: TGTGCCAGCAGTTTAACAGGGGGTCTATCCTACGAGCAGTACTTC; CDR3aa: CASSLTGGLSYEQYF
d_gene: -; v_gene: TRBV19; j_gene: TRBJ1-5; CDR3nt: TGTGCCAGTAGTTGGTCGGGACTGATTAATCAGCCCCAGCATTTT; CDR3aa: CASSWSGLINQPQHF
d_gene: TRBD1; v_gene: TRBV16; j_gene: TRBJ2-7; CDR3nt: TGTGCCAGCAGCCTCCCGGGACAGGGATTTTCCTACGAGCAGTACTTC; CDR3aa: CASSLPGQGFSYEQYF
d_gene: TRBD1; v_gene: TRBV5-6; j_gene: TRBJ1-3; CDR3nt: TGTGCCAGCAGCTTGGGGCCGGCAGGGGGCTCTGGAAACACCATATATTTT; CDR3aa: CASSLGPAGGSGNTIYF
d_gene: TRBD2; v_gene: TRBV9; j_gene: TRBJ2-1; CDR3nt: TGTGCCAGCAGCGTATCTGACGACGCTATTAGCGGGAGTTACAATGAGCAGTTCTTC; CDR3aa: CASSVSDDAISGSYNEQFF
d_gene: -; v_gene: TRBV15; j_gene: TRBJ2-5; CDR3nt: TGTGCCACCAGCAGAGTTGACTACGCACGAGAGACCCAGTACTTC; CDR3aa: CATSRVDYARETQYF
d_gene: -; v_gene: TRBV18; j_gene: TRBJ1-1; CDR3nt: TGTGCCAGCTCACGAGGATTTGGGAACACTGAAGCTTTCTTT; CDR3aa: CASSRGFGNTEAFF
d_gene: -; v_gene: TRBV10-3; j_gene: TRBJ1-1; CDR3nt: TGTGCCATCAGAGTCTCTATCCAGGGCGGCACTGAAGCTTTCTTT; CDR3aa: CAIRVSIQGGTEAFF